This T cell receptor (beta chain) was sequenced for a study of CD8 T cells in Susac syndrome. CDR1 SGHRS and CDR2 YFSETQ come from the germline V gene. Trimming took off 4 bases at V and 4 bases at J, with 14 bases between the two ends. This CDR3 is built from 14 residues. An amount of RNA that ranged from roughly 0.45 to 1 ug was reverse transcribed with random hexamers. Amplification of TCR beta CDR3 used immunoSEQ multiplex PCR across 54 Vbeta and 13 Jbeta. MiXCR, run by TCRdb on the immunoSEQ multiplex PCR reads, gives a single entry per CDR3 protein. The profile shows 200,000 to 250,000 distinct CDR3 sequences, roughly 93% of them singletons. TEMRA cells were FACS-enriched, unlike CD8+ and CD4+ T cells, which were negatively isolated.

The specimen was CD4+ T cells from PBMCs. This clonotype originated in a human donor with multiple sclerosis. The chain recombines TRBV5-1 with TRBJ1-1; D possibly corresponds to TRBD1 (6 bases). The CDR3 DNA reads as TGCGCCAGCAGCGAGGGGGGGCCCCGCACTGAAGCTTTCTTT. Translation: CASSEGGPRTEAFF.